The rows below give T cell receptor beta chains drawn from one sample of a study of OX40 agonist ivuxolimab in advanced cancers. Repertoires were generated with immunoSEQ multiplex PCR, while TCRdb's copy carries only in-frame clones and drops some. The sample includes 75,000 to 100,000 clones, 65% to 90% of them seen just once. The sequencing used CD4+ or CD8+ T cells sorted from blood, collected in a trial of the OX40 agonist ivuxolimab. Receptor source: an adult with an advanced solid tumor such as melanoma, head and neck, liver or kidney cancer. CDR3s include the opening cysteine and the closing phenylalanine or tryptophan. The D gene is left open where the match is weak. Size tells how often a clone was seen (once, few, many) or the class of an expanded clone, and some rows leave it out.

d_call: -; v_call: TRBV6-5; clone_size: -; j_call: TRBJ1-5; cdr3_nt: TGTGCCAGCAGTCAGCGTAGGAACGGCAATCAGCCCCAGCATTTT; cdr3_aa: CASSQRRNGNQPQHF
d_call: -; v_call: TRBV19; clone_size: once; j_call: TRBJ2-6; cdr3_nt: TGTGCCAGTAGTATTGGGGGCTCTGGGGCCAACGTCCTGACTTTC; cdr3_aa: CASSIGGSGANVLTF
d_call: -; v_call: TRBV6-6; clone_size: -; j_call: TRBJ1-2; cdr3_nt: TGTGCCAGCAGTTCGACAGGTGCCCATGGCTACACCTTC; cdr3_aa: CASSSTGAHGYTF
d_call: -; v_call: TRBV5-4; clone_size: once; j_call: TRBJ1-1; cdr3_nt: TGTGCCAGCAGCTTGGGGCAGGGGAGAGGTGAAGCTTTCTTT; cdr3_aa: CASSLGQGRGEAFF
d_call: TRBD1; v_call: TRBV7-9; clone_size: -; j_call: TRBJ2-6; cdr3_nt: TGTGCCAGCAGCTCATTAACCGGGACAGGGTCTGGGGCCAACGTCCTGACTTTC; cdr3_aa: CASSSLTGTGSGANVLTF
d_call: TRBD2; v_call: TRBV10-3; clone_size: -; j_call: TRBJ2-1; cdr3_nt: TGTGCCATCAGTGAGCAGGCGGGAGTTAACAATGAGCAGTTCTTC; cdr3_aa: CAISEQAGVNNEQFF
d_call: TRBD1; v_call: TRBV7-2; clone_size: -; j_call: TRBJ1-5; cdr3_nt: TGTGCCAGCAGCTTTCAGGGGGATCAGCCCCAGCATTTT; cdr3_aa: CASSFQGDQPQHF
d_call: -; v_call: TRBV7-2; clone_size: once; j_call: TRBJ2-7; cdr3_nt: TGTGCCAGCAGCTTCGTCAGAACCTACGAGCAGTACTTC; cdr3_aa: CASSFVRTYEQYF
d_call: -; v_call: TRBV28; clone_size: once; j_call: TRBJ1-1; cdr3_nt: TGTGCCAGCAGTTCATTTCCAGCCATGAACACTGAAGCTTTCTTT; cdr3_aa: CASSSFPAMNTEAFF
d_call: -; v_call: TRBV18; clone_size: -; j_call: TRBJ1-1; cdr3_nt: TGTGCCAGCTGGGGGAACACTGAAGCTTTCTTT; cdr3_aa: CASWGNTEAFF
d_call: TRBD1; v_call: TRBV11-2; clone_size: once; j_call: TRBJ2-7; cdr3_nt: TGTGCCAGCAGCTCCCGGATAGGACAGGGCAAGATCTACGAGCAGTACTTC; cdr3_aa: CASSSRIGQGKIYEQYF
d_call: -; v_call: TRBV19; clone_size: -; j_call: TRBJ1-2; cdr3_nt: TGTGCCAGTAGTACCCCCAGGGCATATGCGGATGGCTACACCTTC; cdr3_aa: CASSTPRAYADGYTF
d_call: TRBD1; v_call: TRBV9; clone_size: -; j_call: TRBJ2-3; cdr3_nt: TGTGCCAGCAGCGCACGGGACAGGGGCATATTTGACACAGATACGCAGTATTTT; cdr3_aa: CASSARDRGIFDTDTQYF
d_call: -; v_call: TRBV28; clone_size: -; j_call: TRBJ1-5; cdr3_nt: TGTGCCAGCATAGGCAGCAATCAGCCCCAGCATTTT; cdr3_aa: CASIGSNQPQHF
d_call: TRBD1; v_call: TRBV30; clone_size: -; j_call: TRBJ1-2; cdr3_nt: TGTGCCTGGAGGCAAGCGCTCTCGGACAGGGGAGTGAAGGGCTACACCTTC; cdr3_aa: CAWRQALSDRGVKGYTF
d_call: -; v_call: TRBV27; clone_size: once; j_call: TRBJ2-5; cdr3_nt: TGTGCCAGCAGTCTAGTGGGACCACGAGAGACCCAGTACTTC; cdr3_aa: CASSLVGPRETQYF
d_call: -; v_call: TRBV4-3; clone_size: -; j_call: TRBJ1-2; cdr3_nt: TGCGCCAGCAGCCAACGACCAGGGATGGGAATTGATAACTATGGCTACACCTTC; cdr3_aa: CASSQRPGMGIDNYGYTF
d_call: -; v_call: TRBV28; clone_size: -; j_call: TRBJ2-5; cdr3_nt: TGTGCCAGCAGTTTTGCGGCACTCCAAGAGACCCAGTACTTC; cdr3_aa: CASSFAALQETQYF
d_call: -; v_call: TRBV5-6; clone_size: -; j_call: TRBJ2-7; cdr3_nt: TGTGCCAGCAGCATTGGTGGGGCCCGTTACGAGCAGTACTTC; cdr3_aa: CASSIGGARYEQYF
d_call: -; v_call: TRBV18; clone_size: -; j_call: TRBJ2-5; cdr3_nt: TGTGCCAGCTCACGAAGGGACTTCCAGGAGACCCAGTACTTC; cdr3_aa: CASSRRDFQETQYF
d_call: TRBD1; v_call: TRBV5-4; clone_size: -; j_call: TRBJ2-7; cdr3_nt: TGTGCCAGCAGCTTAGCGGGACAGGGAAGCGAGCAGTACTTC; cdr3_aa: CASSLAGQGSEQYF
d_call: TRBD2; v_call: TRBV5-8; clone_size: -; j_call: TRBJ2-5; cdr3_nt: TGTGCCAGCAGCCCTGGACTAGCGGGAGTGGAGACCCAGTACTTC; cdr3_aa: CASSPGLAGVETQYF
d_call: TRBD2; v_call: TRBV5-1; clone_size: -; j_call: TRBJ2-1; cdr3_nt: TGCGCCAGCAGCCCAGTCGAAGCTAGCGGGGGTCAGGTGCTGTTCTTC; cdr3_aa: CASSPVEASGGQVLFF
d_call: -; v_call: TRBV6-1; clone_size: -; j_call: TRBJ2-2; cdr3_nt: TGTGCCAGCAGGGAATACCTAGGCACCGGGGAGCTGTTTTTT; cdr3_aa: CASREYLGTGELFF
d_call: TRBD2; v_call: TRBV9; clone_size: once; j_call: TRBJ2-5; cdr3_nt: TGTGCCAGCAGCGTAGTAGCTAGCGGGGGAGAGACCCAGTACTTC; cdr3_aa: CASSVVASGGETQYF
d_call: -; v_call: TRBV7-9; clone_size: -; j_call: TRBJ1-2; cdr3_nt: TGTGCCAGCAGCTTAATAGGAGAGCCGGGCTATGGCTACACCTTC; cdr3_aa: CASSLIGEPGYGYTF
d_call: -; v_call: TRBV9; clone_size: -; j_call: TRBJ1-1; cdr3_nt: TGTGCCAGCAGCCCTTCTACCACTGAAGCTTTCTTT; cdr3_aa: CASSPSTTEAFF
d_call: TRBD2; v_call: TRBV19; clone_size: -; j_call: TRBJ2-1; cdr3_nt: TGTGCCAGTAGTATGGTTAGCGGGGGCTACAATGAGCAGTTCTTC; cdr3_aa: CASSMVSGGYNEQFF
d_call: TRBD2; v_call: TRBV30; clone_size: once; j_call: TRBJ2-2; cdr3_nt: TGTGCCTGGGCGGGGGGGGCCACCGGGGAGCTGTTTTTT; cdr3_aa: CAWAGGATGELFF
d_call: TRBD2; v_call: TRBV10-3; clone_size: -; j_call: TRBJ2-1; cdr3_nt: TGTGCCATCAGTAAAGGGACTAGCGGGGTCGATGAGCAGTTCTTC; cdr3_aa: CAISKGTSGVDEQFF
d_call: -; v_call: TRBV5-4; clone_size: -; j_call: TRBJ2-3; cdr3_nt: TGTGCCAGCAGCTTGCCCACGACAGATACGCAGTATTTT; cdr3_aa: CASSLPTTDTQYF
d_call: TRBD1; v_call: TRBV7-9; clone_size: -; j_call: TRBJ2-7; cdr3_nt: TGTGCCAGCAGCCCAAGGACAGGGTACGAGCAGTACTTC; cdr3_aa: CASSPRTGYEQYF
d_call: TRBD2; v_call: TRBV28; clone_size: -; j_call: TRBJ2-3; cdr3_nt: TGTGCCAGCAGGACAATTGAGGGACTAGCGGGAAGCACAGATACGCAGTATTTT; cdr3_aa: CASRTIEGLAGSTDTQYF
d_call: -; v_call: TRBV18; clone_size: once; j_call: TRBJ2-1; cdr3_nt: TGTGCCAGCTCCCCCGACAATGAGCAGTTCTTC; cdr3_aa: CASSPDNEQFF
d_call: -; v_call: TRBV30; clone_size: -; j_call: TRBJ2-1; cdr3_nt: TGTGCCTGGAGGGATGGAGACTTTTCCTACAATGAGCAGTTCTTC; cdr3_aa: CAWRDGDFSYNEQFF
d_call: TRBD2; v_call: TRBV29-1; clone_size: few; j_call: TRBJ2-7; cdr3_nt: TGCAGCGTTGGATCGGGGGGCGAGCAGTACTTC; cdr3_aa: CSVGSGGEQYF
d_call: TRBD2; v_call: TRBV18; clone_size: -; j_call: TRBJ2-7; cdr3_nt: TGTGCCAGCTCACAGGGCAGCGGGGGGCCCTACGAGCAGTACTTC; cdr3_aa: CASSQGSGGPYEQYF
d_call: -; v_call: TRBV19; clone_size: -; j_call: TRBJ2-2; cdr3_nt: TGTGCCAGTAAGGGGGGCGCGGGACGGACCGGGGAGCTGTTTTTT; cdr3_aa: CASKGGAGRTGELFF
d_call: -; v_call: TRBV7-8; clone_size: -; j_call: TRBJ1-4; cdr3_nt: TGTGCCAGCAGCCCCCCAAGGGGCAGCTCCCCGCGAAGACTGTTTTTT; cdr3_aa: CASSPPRGSSPRRLFF
d_call: TRBD1; v_call: TRBV6-6; clone_size: -; j_call: TRBJ1-2; cdr3_nt: TGTGCCAGCACCTCCCGGACAGGAGGGGGCTACACCTTC; cdr3_aa: CASTSRTGGGYTF
d_call: TRBD1; v_call: TRBV11-2; clone_size: -; j_call: TRBJ1-6; cdr3_nt: TGTGCCAGCAGCTTTGGCAGGGGGAATTCACCCCTCCACTTT; cdr3_aa: CASSFGRGNSPLHF
d_call: -; v_call: TRBV6-5; clone_size: -; j_call: TRBJ2-7; cdr3_nt: TGTGCCAGCAGGAGGGACTTCAGCTCCTACGAGCAGTACTTC; cdr3_aa: CASRRDFSSYEQYF
d_call: -; v_call: TRBV7-2; clone_size: few; j_call: TRBJ2-7; cdr3_nt: TGTGCCAGCAGCTTAGGATCCCGGTCACTTCAGGAGCAGTACTTC; cdr3_aa: CASSLGSRSLQEQYF
d_call: TRBD1; v_call: TRBV5-6; clone_size: -; j_call: TRBJ1-3; cdr3_nt: TGTGCCAGCAGCTTAGGACAGGGATTTGGAAACACCATATATTTT; cdr3_aa: CASSLGQGFGNTIYF
d_call: -; v_call: TRBV4-2; clone_size: few; j_call: TRBJ2-2; cdr3_nt: TGTGCCAGCAGCCAAGATGGCAGGGTAACCGGGGAGCTGTTTTTT; cdr3_aa: CASSQDGRVTGELFF
d_call: -; v_call: TRBV5-5; clone_size: -; j_call: TRBJ2-6; cdr3_nt: TGTGCCAGCAGCTTGAGTTACAGCGTAAGCTCTGGGGCCAACGTCCTGACTTTC; cdr3_aa: CASSLSYSVSSGANVLTF
d_call: -; v_call: TRBV6-5; clone_size: -; j_call: TRBJ2-7; cdr3_nt: TGTGCCAGCAGAGAAGGGGGGCCCTACGAGCAGTACTTC; cdr3_aa: CASREGGPYEQYF
d_call: -; v_call: TRBV7-2; clone_size: once; j_call: TRBJ2-5; cdr3_nt: TGTGCCAGCAGCCCGTTAGCTGGGACCCAGTACTTC; cdr3_aa: CASSPLAGTQYF
d_call: -; v_call: TRBV5-1; clone_size: -; j_call: TRBJ2-7; cdr3_nt: TGCGCCAGCAGCCGGGAAGGGGGAGCCTCCTACGAGCAGTACTTC; cdr3_aa: CASSREGGASYEQYF
d_call: TRBD1; v_call: TRBV27; clone_size: -; j_call: TRBJ1-2; cdr3_nt: TGTGCCAGCAGAGGGACAGGGGGCTTAGGCTACACCTTC; cdr3_aa: CASRGTGGLGYTF
d_call: TRBD2; v_call: TRBV5-1; clone_size: -; j_call: TRBJ2-5; cdr3_nt: TGCGCCAGCAGCCCGGGACTAGCGGGGCCTAACCGGGAGACCCAGTACTTC; cdr3_aa: CASSPGLAGPNRETQYF
d_call: TRBD1; v_call: TRBV10-3; clone_size: -; j_call: TRBJ2-3; cdr3_nt: TGTGCCATCACCAAGACAGGGGAGGACACAGATACGCAGTATTTT; cdr3_aa: CAITKTGEDTDTQYF
d_call: -; v_call: TRBV4-3; clone_size: -; j_call: TRBJ2-4; cdr3_nt: TGCGCCAGCAGCCAAGAACCCCCCAATCGGGCCAAAAACATTCAGTACTTC; cdr3_aa: CASSQEPPNRAKNIQYF
d_call: -; v_call: TRBV7-8; clone_size: -; j_call: TRBJ2-7; cdr3_nt: TGTGCCAGCAGCTTAGCCCCTGCGTTGGACGAGCAGTACTTC; cdr3_aa: CASSLAPALDEQYF